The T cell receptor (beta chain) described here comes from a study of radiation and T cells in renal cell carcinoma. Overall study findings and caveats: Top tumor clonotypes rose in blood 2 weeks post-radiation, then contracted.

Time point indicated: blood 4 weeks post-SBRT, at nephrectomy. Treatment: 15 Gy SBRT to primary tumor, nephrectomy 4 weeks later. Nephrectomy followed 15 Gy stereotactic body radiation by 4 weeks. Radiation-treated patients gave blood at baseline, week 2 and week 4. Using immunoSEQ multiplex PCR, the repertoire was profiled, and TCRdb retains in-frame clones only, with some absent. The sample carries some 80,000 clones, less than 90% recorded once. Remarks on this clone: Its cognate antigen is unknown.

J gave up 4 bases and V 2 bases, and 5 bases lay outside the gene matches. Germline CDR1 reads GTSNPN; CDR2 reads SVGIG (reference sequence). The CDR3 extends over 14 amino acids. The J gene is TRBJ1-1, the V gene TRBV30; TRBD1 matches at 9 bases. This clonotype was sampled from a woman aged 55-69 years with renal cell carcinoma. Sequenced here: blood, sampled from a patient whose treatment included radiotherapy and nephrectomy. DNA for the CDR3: TGTGCCTGGAGTAGGGGACAGGGCGCCACTGAAGCTTTCTTT. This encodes CAWSRGQGATEAFF. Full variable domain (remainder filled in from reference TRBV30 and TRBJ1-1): SQTIHQWPATLVQPVGSPLSLECTVEGTSNPNLYWYRQAAGRGLQLLFYSVGIGQISSEVPQNLSASRPQDRQFILSSKKLLLSDSGFYLCAWSRGQGATEAFFGQGTRLTVV.